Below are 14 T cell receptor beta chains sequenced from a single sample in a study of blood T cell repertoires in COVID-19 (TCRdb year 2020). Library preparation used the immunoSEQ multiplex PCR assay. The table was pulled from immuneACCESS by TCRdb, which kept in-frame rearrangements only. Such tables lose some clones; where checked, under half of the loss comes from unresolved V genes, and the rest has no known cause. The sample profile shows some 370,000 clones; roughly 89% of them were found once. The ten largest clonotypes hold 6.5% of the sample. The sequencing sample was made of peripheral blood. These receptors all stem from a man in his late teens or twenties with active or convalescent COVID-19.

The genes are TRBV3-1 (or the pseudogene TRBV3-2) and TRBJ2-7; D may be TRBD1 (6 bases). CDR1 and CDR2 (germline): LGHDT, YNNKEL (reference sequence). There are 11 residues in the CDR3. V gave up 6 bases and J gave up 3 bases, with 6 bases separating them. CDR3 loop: CASRQGYEQYF. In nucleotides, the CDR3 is TGTGCCAGCAGACAGGGCTACGAGCAGTACTTC.

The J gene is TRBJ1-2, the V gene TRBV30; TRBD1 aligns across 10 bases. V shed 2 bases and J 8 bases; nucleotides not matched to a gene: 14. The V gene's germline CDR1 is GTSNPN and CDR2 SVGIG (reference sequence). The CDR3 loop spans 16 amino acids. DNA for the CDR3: TGTGCCTGGAGTTTAAACCTGCGACAGGGGGCGCGAGGCTACACCTTC. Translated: CAWSLNLRQGARGYTF.

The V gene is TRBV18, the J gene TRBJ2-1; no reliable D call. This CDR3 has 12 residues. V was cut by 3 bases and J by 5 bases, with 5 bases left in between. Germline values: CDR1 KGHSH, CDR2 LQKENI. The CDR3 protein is CASSPANNEQFF. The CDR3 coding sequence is TGTGCCAGCTCACCCGCGAACAATGAGCAGTTCTTC. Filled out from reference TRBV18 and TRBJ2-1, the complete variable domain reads NAGVMQNPRHLVRRRGQEARLRCSPMKGHSHVYWYRQLPEEGLKFMVYLQKENIIDESGMPKERFSAEFPKEGPSILRIQQVVRGDSAAYFCASSPANNEQFFGPGTRLTVL.

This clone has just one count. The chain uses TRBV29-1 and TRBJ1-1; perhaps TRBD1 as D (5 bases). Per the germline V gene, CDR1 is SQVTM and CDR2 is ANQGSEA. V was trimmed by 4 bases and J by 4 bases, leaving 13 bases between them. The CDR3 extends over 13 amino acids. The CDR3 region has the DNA TGCAGCGTTGTATCGGGGGGAGCCACTGAAGCTTTCTTT. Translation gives CSVVSGGATEAFF. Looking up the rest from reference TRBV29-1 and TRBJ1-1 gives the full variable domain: SAVISQKPSRDICQRGTSLTIQCQVDSQVTMMFWYRQQPGQSLTLIATANQGSEATYESGFVIDKFPISRPNLTFSTLTVSNMSPEDSSIYLCSVVSGGATEAFFGQGTRLTVV.

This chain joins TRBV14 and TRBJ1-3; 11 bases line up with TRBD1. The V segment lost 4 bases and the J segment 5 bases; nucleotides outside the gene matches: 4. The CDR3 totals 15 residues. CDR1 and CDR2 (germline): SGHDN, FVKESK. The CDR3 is CASSPWTGGRNTIYF. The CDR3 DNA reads TGTGCCAGCAGCCCCTGGACAGGGGGCAGAAACACCATATATTTT.

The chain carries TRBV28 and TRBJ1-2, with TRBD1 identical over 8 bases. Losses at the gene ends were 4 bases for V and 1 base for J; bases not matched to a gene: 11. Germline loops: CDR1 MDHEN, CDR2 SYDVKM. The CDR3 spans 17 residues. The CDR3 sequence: CASSWRQGREINYGYTF. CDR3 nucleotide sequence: TGTGCCAGCAGTTGGAGACAGGGGAGGGAAATTAACTATGGCTACACCTTC.

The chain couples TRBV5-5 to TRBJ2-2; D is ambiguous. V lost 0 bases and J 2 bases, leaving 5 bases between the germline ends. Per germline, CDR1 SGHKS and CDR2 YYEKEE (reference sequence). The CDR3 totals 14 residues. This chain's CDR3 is CASSLELNTGELFF. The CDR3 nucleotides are TGTGCCAGCAGCTTGGAGCTAAACACCGGGGAGCTGTTTTTT.

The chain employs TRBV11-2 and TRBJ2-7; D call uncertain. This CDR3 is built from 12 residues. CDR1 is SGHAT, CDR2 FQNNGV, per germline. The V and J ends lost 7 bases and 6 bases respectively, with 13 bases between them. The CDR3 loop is CASTPSRGEQYF. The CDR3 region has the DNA TGTGCCAGCACCCCGTCCCGCGGCGAGCAGTACTTC.

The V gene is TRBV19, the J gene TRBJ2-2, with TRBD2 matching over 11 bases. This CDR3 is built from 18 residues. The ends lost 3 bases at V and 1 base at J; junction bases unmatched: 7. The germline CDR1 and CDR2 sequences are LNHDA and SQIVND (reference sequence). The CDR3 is CASSIGSSGGLNTGELFF. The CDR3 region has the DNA TGTGCCAGTAGTATTGGGTCTAGCGGGGGGTTGAACACCGGGGAGCTGTTTTTT.

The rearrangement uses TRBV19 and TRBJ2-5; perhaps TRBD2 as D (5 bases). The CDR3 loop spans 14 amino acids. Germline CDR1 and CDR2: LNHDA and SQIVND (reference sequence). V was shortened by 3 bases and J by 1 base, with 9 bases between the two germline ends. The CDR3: CASSILASQETQYF. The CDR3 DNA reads TGTGCCAGTAGTATCCTAGCATCCCAAGAGACCCAGTACTTC.

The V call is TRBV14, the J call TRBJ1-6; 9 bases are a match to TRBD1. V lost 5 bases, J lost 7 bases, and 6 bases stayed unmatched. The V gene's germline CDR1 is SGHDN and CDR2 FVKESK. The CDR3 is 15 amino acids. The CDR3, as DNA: TGTGCCAGCAGCGGCACAGGGGGCCCCAATTCACCCCTCCACTTT. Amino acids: CASSGTGGPNSPLHF.

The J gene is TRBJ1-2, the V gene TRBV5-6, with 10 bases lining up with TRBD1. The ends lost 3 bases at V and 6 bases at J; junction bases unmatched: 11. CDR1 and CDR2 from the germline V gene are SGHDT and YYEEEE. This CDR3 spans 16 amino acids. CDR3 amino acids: CASSYPRRQGAHGYTF. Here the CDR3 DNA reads TGTGCCAGCAGCTACCCCCGCCGACAGGGGGCGCATGGCTACACCTTC.

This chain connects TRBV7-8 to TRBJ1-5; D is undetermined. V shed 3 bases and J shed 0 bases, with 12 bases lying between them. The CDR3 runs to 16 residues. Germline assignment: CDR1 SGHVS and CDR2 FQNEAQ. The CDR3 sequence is CASSFKYRHSNQPQHF. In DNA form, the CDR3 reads TGTGCCAGCAGCTTTAAGTACAGACATAGCAATCAGCCCCAGCATTTT.

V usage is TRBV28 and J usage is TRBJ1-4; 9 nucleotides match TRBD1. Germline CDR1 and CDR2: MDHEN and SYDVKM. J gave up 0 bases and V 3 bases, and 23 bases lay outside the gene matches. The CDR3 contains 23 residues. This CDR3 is CASSFLSPMARTGAIATNEKLFF. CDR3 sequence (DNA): TGTGCCAGCAGTTTTTTGTCCCCGATGGCCAGGACAGGGGCGATTGCAACTAATGAAAAACTGTTTTTT. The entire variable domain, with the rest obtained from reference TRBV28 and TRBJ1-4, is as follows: DVKVTQSSRYLVKRTGEKVFLECVQDMDHENMFWYRQDPGLGLRLIYFSYDVKMKEKGDIPEGYSVSREKKERFSLILESASTNQTSMYLCASSFLSPMARTGAIATNEKLFFGSGTQLSVL.